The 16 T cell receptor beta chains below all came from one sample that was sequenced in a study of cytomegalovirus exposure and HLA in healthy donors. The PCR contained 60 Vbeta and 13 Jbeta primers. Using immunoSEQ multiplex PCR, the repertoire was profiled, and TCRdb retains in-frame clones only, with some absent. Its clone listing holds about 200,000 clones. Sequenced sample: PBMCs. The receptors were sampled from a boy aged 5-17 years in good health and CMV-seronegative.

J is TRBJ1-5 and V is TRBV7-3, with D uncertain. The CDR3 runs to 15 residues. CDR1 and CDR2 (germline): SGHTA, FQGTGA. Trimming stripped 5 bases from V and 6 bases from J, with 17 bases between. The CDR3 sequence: CASSPYGVWVQPQHF. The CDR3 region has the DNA TGTGCCAGCAGCCCGTATGGAGTGTGGGTTCAGCCCCAGCATTTT.

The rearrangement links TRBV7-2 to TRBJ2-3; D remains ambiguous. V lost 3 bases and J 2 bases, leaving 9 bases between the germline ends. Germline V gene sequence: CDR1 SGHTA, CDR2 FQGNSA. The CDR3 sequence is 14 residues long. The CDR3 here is CASSLGVPTDTQYF. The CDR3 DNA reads TGTGCCAGCAGCTTGGGCGTCCCCACAGATACGCAGTATTTT.

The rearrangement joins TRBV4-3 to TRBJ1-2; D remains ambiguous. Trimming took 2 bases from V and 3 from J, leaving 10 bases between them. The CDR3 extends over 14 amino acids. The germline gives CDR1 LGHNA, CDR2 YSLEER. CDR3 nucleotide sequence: TGCGCCAGCAGCCAATCACACAGTGACTATGGCTACACCTTC. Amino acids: CASSQSHSDYGYTF.

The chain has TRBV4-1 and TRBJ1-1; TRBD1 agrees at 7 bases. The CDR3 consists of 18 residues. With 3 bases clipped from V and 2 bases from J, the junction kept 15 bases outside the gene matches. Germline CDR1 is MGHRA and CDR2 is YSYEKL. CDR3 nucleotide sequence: TGCGCCAGCAGCCACCCAAAGCGCCGGGACAGCTCTAACACTGAAGCTTTCTTT. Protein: CASSHPKRRDSSNTEAFF.

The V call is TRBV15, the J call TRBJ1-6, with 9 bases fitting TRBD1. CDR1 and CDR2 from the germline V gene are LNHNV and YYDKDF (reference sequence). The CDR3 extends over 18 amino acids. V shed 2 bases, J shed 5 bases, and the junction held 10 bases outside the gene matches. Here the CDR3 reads CATSRPTTGGFDNSPLHF. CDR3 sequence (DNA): TGTGCCACCAGCAGACCAACGACAGGGGGTTTCGATAATTCACCCCTCCACTTT.

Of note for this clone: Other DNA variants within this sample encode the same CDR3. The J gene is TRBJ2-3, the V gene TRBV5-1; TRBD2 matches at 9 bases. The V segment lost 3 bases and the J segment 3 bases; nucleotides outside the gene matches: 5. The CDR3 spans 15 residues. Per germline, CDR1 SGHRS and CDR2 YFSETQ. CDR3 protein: CASSYSGGGTDTQYF. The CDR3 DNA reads TGCGCCAGCAGCTATAGCGGGGGAGGGACAGATACGCAGTATTTT.

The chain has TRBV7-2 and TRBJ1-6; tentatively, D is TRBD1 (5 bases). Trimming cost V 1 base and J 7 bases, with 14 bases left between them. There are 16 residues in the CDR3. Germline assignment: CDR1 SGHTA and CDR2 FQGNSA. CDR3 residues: CASSLVHRGNNSPLHF. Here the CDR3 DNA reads TGTGCCAGCAGCTTAGTCCATAGGGGCAACAATTCACCCCTCCACTTT. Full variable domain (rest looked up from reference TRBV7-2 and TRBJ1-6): GAGVSQSPSNKVTEKGKDVELRCDPISGHTALYWYRQSLGQGLEFLIYFQGNSAPDKSGLPSDRFSAERTGGSVSTLTIQRTQQEDSAVYLCASSLVHRGNNSPLHFGNGTRLTVT.

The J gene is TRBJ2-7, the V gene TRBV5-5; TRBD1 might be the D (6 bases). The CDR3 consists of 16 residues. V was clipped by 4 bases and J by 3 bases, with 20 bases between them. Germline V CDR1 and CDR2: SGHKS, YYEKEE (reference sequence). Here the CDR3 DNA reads TGTGCCAGCAGCCCCAGCCCGGACAGAGTCCTCTACGAGCAGTACTTC. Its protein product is CASSPSPDRVLYEQYF.

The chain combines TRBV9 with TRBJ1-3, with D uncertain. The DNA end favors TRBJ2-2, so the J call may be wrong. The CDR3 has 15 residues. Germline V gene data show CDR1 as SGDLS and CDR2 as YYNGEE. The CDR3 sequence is CASSSALSPTGELFF. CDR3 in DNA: TGTGCCAGCAGCTCCGCCCTCTCCCCCACCGGGGAGCTGTTTTTT.

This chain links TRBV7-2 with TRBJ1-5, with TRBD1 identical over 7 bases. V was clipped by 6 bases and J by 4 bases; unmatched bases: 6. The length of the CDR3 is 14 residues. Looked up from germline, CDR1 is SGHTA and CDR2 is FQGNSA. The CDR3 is CASSRDSNNQPQHF. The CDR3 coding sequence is TGTGCCAGCAGTCGGGACAGCAATAATCAGCCCCAGCATTTT.

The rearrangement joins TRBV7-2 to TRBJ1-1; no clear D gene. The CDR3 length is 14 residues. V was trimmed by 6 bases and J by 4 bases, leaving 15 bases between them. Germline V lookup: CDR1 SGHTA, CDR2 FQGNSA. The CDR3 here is CASRPSLRSTEAFF. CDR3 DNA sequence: TGTGCCAGCAGGCCCTCGCTCCGGAGCACTGAAGCTTTCTTT.

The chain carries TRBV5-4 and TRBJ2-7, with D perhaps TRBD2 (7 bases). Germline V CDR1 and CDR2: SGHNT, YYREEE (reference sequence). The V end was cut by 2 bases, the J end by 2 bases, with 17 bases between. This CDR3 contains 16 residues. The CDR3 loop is CASSFGRGARAYEQYF. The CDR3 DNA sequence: TGTGCCAGCAGCTTCGGCCGGGGGGCACGGGCCTACGAGCAGTACTTC.

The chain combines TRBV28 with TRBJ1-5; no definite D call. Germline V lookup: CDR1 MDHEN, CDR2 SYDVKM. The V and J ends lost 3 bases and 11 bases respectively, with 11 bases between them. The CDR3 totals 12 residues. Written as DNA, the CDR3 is TGTGCCAGCAGTTTCGAGGTAAAGTCCCAGCATTTT. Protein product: CASSFEVKSQHF.

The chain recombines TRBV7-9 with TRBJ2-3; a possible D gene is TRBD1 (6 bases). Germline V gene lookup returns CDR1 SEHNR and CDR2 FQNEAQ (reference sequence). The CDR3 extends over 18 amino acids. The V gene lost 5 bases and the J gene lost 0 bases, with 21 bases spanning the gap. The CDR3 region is CASSPLSGHQTSTDTQYF. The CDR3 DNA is TGTGCCAGCAGCCCCCTCTCGGGACACCAGACCAGCACAGATACGCAGTATTTT.

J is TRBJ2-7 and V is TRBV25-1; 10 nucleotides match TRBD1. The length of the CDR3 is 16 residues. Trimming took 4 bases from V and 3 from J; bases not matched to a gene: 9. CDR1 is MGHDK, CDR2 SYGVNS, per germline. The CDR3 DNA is TGTGCCAGCAGTGGGGGACAGGGGAGGTTGGGCTACGAGCAGTACTTC. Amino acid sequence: CASSGGQGRLGYEQYF.

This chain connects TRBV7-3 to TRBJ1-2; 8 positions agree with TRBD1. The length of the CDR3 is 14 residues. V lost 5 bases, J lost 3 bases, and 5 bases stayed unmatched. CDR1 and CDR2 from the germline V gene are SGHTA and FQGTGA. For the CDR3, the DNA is TGTGCCAGCAGCCCCTCGACAGGGGACTATGGCTACACCTTC. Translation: CASSPSTGDYGYTF.